This TCR beta chain was documented in a study of CD8+CD57+ T cells in acquired aplastic anemia. It was genomic DNA that served as the template for profiling TCR beta VDJ and CDR3. TCRdb itself ran the reads through MiXCR, one entry per CDR3 protein. In the table there are 150,000 to 200,000 distinct CDR3 sequences, roughly 47% of which are singletons. The CDR3 totals 15 residues. The germline CDR1 and CDR2 sequences are MNHNS and SASEGT. Trimming pared 7 bases from V and 6 bases from J, leaving 16 bases between. As regards this clonotype: Since a much larger clone is just one base distant, this may be a read error.

This clonotype was obtained from a human donor in good health. Sequencing used sorted CD4+, CD8+, or CD8+CD57+ T cells (not recorded which) from PBMCs. The rearrangement uses TRBV6-1 and TRBJ1-6; D is ambiguous. The CDR3 loop is CASKNKEEINSPLHF. In DNA form, the CDR3 reads TGTGCCAGCAAGAACAAGGAGGAGATTAATTCACCCCTCCACTTT.